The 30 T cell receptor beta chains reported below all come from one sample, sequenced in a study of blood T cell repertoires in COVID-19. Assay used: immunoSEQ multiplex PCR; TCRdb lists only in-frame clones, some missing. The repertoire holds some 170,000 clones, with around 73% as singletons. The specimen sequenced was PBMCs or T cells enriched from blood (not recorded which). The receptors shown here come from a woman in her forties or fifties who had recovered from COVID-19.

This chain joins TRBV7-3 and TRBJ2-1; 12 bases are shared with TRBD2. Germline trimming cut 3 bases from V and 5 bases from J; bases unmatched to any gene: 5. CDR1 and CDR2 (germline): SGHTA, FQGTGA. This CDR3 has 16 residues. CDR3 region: CASSLTSGSLHNEQFF. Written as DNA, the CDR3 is TGTGCCAGCAGCTTGACTAGCGGGAGTTTACACAATGAGCAGTTCTTC.

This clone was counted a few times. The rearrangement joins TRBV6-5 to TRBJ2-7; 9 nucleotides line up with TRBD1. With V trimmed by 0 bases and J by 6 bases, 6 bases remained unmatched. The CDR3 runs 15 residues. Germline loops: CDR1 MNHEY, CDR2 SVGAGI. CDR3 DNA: TGTGCCAGCAGTTACTCCCGGACAGGGGACACCGAGCAGTACTTC. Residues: CASSYSRTGDTEQYF.

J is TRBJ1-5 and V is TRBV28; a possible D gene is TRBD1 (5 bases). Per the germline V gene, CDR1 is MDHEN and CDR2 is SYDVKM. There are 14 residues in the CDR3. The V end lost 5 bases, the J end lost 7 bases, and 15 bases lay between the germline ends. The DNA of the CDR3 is TGTGCCAGCAGTCGACACGTGGGGGGACAGCCCCAGCATTTT. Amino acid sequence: CASSRHVGGQPQHF.

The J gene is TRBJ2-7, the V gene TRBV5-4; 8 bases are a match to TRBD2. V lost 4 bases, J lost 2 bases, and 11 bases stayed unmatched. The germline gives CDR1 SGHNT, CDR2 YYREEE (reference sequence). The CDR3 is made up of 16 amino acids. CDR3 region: CASSLGGVAGTYEQYF. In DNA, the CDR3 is TGTGCCAGCAGCCTCGGGGGGGTAGCGGGCACCTACGAGCAGTACTTC. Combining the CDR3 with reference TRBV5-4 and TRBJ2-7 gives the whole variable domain ETGVTQSPTHLIKTRGQQVTLRCSSQSGHNTVSWYQQALGQGPQFIFQYYREEENGRGNFPPRFSGLQFPNYSSELNVNALELDDSALYLCASSLGGVAGTYEQYFGPGTRLTVT.

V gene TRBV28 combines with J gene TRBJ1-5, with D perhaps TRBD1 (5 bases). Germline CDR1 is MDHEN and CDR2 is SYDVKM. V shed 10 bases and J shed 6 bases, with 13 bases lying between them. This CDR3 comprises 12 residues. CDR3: CAISGGSQPQHF. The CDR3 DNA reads TGTGCCATTTCGGGGGGGTCTCAGCCCCAGCATTTT. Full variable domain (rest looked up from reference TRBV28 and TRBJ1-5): DVKVTQSSRYLVKRTGEKVFLECVQDMDHENMFWYRQDPGLGLRLIYFSYDVKMKEKGDIPEGYSVSREKKERFSLILESASTNQTSMYLCAISGGSQPQHFGDGTRLSIL.

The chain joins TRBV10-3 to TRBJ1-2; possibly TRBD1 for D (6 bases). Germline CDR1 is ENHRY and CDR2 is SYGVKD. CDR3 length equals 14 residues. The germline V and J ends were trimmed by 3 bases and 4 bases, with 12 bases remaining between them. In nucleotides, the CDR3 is TGTGCCATCAGTGAACAGGGCGACCTCTATGGCTACACCTTC. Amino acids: CAISEQGDLYGYTF.

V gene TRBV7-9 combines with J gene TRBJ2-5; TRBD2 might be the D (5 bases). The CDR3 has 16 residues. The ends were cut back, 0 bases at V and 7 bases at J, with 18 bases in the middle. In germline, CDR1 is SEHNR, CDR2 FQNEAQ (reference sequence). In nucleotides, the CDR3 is TGTGCCAGCAGCTTAGCGCGGTCAGCCGACCGGGGGACCCAGTACTTC. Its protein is CASSLARSADRGTQYF.

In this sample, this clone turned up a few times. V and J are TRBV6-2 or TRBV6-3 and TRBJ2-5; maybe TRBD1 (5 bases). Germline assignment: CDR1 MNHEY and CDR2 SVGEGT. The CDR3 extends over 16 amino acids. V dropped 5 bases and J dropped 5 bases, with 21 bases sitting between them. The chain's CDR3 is CASSARNGHIGETQYF. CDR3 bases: TGTGCCAGCAGTGCCAGGAATGGACATATAGGGGAGACCCAGTACTTC.

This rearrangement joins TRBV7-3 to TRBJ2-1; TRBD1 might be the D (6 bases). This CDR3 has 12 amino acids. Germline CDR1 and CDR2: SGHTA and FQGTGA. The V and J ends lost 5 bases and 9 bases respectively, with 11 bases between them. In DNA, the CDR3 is TGTGCCAGCAGCCCACAGGGTAGTGAGCAGTTCTTC. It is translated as CASSPQGSEQFF.

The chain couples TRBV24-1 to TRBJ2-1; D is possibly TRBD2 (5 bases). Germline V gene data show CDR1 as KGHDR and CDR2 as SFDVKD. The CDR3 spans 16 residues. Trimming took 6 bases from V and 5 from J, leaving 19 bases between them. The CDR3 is CATSNERPAYNNEQFF. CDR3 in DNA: TGTGCCACCAGTAACGAGCGGCCAGCCTACAACAATGAGCAGTTCTTC.

CDR3 coding DNA: TGTGCCAGCAGCTTGGGTACAGGGCTGGGAACTGAAGCTTTCTTT. The encoded protein is CASSLGTGLGTEAFF. The V and J genes are TRBV7-9 and TRBJ1-1; TRBD1 might be the D (6 bases). The CDR3 consists of 15 residues. Looked up from germline, CDR1 is SEHNR and CDR2 is FQNEAQ (reference sequence). V was shortened by 3 bases and J by 5 bases, with 16 bases between the two germline ends.

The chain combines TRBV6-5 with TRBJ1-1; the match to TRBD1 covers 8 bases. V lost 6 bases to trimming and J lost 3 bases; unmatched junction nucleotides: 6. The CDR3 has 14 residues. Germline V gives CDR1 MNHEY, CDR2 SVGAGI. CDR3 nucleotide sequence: TGTGCCAGCAGCCCACAGGGGGGGTACACTGAAGCTTTCTTT. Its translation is CASSPQGGYTEAFF.

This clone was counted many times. The CDR3 DNA sequence: TGTGCCAGCAGCTTCCCGACAAACGGGGGGACAGATACGCAGTATTTT. Amino acids: CASSFPTNGGTDTQYF. This chain joins TRBV7-9 and TRBJ2-3; 7 positions agree with TRBD2. The ends lost 3 bases at V and 3 bases at J; junction bases unmatched: 9. The CDR3 is made up of 16 amino acids. CDR1 and CDR2 from the germline V gene are SEHNR and FQNEAQ (reference sequence).

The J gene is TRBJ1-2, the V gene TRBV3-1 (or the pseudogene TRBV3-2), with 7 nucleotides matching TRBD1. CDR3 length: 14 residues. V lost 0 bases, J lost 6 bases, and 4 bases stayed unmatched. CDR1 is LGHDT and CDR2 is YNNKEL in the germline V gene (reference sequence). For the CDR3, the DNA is TGTGCCAGCAGCCAAGAAGGGGGCGCTGATGGCTACACCTTC. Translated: CASSQEGGADGYTF.

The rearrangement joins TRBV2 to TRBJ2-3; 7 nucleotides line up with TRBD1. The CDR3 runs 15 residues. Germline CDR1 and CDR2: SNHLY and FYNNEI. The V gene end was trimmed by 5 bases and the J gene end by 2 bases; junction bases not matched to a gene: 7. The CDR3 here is CASSSTGVFTDTQYF. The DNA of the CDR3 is TGTGCCAGCAGTTCCACAGGGGTGTTCACAGATACGCAGTATTTT.

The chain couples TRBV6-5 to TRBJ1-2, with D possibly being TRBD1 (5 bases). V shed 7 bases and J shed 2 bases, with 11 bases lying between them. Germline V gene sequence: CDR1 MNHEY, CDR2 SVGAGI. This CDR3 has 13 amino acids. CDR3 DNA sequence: TGTGCCAGCACTCTACGGGGGAACTATGGCTACACCTTC. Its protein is CASTLRGNYGYTF.

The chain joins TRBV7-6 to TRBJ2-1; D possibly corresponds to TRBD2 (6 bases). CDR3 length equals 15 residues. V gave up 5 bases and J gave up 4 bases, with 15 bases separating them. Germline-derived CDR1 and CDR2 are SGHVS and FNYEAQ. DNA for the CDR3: TGTGCCAGCAGCCCCCCCCGGGACTTGTACAATGAGCAGTTCTTC. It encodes CASSPPRDLYNEQFF.

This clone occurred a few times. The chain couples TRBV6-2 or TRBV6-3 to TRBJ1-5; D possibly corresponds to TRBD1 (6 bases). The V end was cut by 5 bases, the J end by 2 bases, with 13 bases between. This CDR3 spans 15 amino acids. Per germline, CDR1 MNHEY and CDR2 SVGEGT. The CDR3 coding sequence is TGTGCCAGCAGTATAACAGGGTCAGGCAATCAGCCCCAGCATTTT. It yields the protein CASSITGSGNQPQHF.

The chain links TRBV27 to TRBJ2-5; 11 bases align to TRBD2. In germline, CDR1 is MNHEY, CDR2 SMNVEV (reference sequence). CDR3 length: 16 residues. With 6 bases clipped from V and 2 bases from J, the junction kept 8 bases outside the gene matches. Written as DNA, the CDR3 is TGTGCCAGCAGCCCCGTAGCGGGAGGGCCTCAAGAGACCCAGTACTTC. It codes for CASSPVAGGPQETQYF.

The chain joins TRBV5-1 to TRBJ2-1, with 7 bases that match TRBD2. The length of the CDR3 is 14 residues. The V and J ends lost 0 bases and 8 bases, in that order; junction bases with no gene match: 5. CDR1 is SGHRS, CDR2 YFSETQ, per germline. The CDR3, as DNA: TGCGCCAGCAGCTTGGTCCGGGAGGAGGATGAGCAGTTCTTC. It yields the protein CASSLVREEDEQFF. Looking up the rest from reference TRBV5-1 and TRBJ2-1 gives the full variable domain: KAGVTQTPRYLIKTRGQQVTLSCSPISGHRSVSWYQQTPGQGLQFLFEYFSETQRNKGNFPGRFSGRQFSNSRSEMNVSTLELGDSALYLCASSLVREEDEQFFGPGTRLTVL.

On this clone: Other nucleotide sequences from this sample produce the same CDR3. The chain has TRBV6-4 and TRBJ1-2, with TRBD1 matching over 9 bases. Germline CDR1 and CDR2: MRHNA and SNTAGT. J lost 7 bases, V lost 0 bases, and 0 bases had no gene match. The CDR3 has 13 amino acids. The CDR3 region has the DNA TGTGCCAGCAGTGACTCGACAGGGGGTGGCTACACCTTC. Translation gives CASSDSTGGGYTF.

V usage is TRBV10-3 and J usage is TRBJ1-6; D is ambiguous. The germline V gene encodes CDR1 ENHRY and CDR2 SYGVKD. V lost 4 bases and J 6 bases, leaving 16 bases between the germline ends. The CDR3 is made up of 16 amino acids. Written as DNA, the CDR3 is TGTGCCATCAGTGGAGGGCGACTTTTAGTTAATTCACCCCTCCACTTT. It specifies CAISGGRLLVNSPLHF.

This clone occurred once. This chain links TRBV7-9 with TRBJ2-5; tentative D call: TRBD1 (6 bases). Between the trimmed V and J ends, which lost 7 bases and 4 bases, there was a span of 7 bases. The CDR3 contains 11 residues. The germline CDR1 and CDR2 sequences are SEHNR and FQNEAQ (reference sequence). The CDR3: CASMGAETQYF. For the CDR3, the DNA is TGTGCCAGCATGGGGGCAGAGACCCAGTACTTC.

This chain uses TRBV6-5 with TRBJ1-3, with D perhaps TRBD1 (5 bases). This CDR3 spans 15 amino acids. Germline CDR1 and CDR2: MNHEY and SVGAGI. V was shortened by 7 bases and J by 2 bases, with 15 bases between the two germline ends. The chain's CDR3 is CASTAAGEPGNTIYF. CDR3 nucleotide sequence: TGTGCCAGCACCGCCGCGGGGGAACCTGGAAACACCATATATTTT.

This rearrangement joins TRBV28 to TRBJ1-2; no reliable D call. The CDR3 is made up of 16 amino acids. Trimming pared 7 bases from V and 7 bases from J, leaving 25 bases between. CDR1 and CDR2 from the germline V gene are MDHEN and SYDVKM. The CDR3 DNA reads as TGTGCCAGCACCCTCTTAGCGGCGGGGAATCAAGGTGGCTACACCTTC. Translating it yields CASTLLAAGNQGGYTF.

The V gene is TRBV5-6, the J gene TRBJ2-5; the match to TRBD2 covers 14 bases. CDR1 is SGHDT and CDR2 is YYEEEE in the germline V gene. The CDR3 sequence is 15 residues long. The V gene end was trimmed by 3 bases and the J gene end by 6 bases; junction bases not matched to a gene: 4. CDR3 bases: TGTGCCAGCAGCTCCGGGACTAGCGGGAGTCAGACCCAGTACTTC. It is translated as CASSSGTSGSQTQYF.

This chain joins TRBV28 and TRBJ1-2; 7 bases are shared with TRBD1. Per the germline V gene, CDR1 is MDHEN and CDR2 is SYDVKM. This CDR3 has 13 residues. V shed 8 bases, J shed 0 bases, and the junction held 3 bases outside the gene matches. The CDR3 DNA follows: TGTGCCAGCCAGGGGGTATCTAACTATGGCTACACCTTC. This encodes CASQGVSNYGYTF.

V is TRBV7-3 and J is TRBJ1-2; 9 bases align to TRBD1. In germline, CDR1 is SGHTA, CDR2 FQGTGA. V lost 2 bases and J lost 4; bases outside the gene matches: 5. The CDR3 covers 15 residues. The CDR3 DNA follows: TGTGCCAGCAGCTTAGGGACAGGGACTAGCTATGGCTACACCTTC. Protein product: CASSLGTGTSYGYTF.

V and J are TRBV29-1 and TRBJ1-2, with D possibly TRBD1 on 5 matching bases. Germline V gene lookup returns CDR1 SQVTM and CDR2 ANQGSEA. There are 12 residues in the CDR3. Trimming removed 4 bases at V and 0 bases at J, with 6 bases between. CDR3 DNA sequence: TGCAGCGTTGCAGGGTCTAACTATGGCTACACCTTC. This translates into CSVAGSNYGYTF.

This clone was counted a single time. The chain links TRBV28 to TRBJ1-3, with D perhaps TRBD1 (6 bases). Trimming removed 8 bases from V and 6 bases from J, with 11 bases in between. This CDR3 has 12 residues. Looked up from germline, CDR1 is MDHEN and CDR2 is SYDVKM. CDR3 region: CASHRTANTIYF. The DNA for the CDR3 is TGTGCCAGCCATCGGACAGCAAACACCATATATTTT.